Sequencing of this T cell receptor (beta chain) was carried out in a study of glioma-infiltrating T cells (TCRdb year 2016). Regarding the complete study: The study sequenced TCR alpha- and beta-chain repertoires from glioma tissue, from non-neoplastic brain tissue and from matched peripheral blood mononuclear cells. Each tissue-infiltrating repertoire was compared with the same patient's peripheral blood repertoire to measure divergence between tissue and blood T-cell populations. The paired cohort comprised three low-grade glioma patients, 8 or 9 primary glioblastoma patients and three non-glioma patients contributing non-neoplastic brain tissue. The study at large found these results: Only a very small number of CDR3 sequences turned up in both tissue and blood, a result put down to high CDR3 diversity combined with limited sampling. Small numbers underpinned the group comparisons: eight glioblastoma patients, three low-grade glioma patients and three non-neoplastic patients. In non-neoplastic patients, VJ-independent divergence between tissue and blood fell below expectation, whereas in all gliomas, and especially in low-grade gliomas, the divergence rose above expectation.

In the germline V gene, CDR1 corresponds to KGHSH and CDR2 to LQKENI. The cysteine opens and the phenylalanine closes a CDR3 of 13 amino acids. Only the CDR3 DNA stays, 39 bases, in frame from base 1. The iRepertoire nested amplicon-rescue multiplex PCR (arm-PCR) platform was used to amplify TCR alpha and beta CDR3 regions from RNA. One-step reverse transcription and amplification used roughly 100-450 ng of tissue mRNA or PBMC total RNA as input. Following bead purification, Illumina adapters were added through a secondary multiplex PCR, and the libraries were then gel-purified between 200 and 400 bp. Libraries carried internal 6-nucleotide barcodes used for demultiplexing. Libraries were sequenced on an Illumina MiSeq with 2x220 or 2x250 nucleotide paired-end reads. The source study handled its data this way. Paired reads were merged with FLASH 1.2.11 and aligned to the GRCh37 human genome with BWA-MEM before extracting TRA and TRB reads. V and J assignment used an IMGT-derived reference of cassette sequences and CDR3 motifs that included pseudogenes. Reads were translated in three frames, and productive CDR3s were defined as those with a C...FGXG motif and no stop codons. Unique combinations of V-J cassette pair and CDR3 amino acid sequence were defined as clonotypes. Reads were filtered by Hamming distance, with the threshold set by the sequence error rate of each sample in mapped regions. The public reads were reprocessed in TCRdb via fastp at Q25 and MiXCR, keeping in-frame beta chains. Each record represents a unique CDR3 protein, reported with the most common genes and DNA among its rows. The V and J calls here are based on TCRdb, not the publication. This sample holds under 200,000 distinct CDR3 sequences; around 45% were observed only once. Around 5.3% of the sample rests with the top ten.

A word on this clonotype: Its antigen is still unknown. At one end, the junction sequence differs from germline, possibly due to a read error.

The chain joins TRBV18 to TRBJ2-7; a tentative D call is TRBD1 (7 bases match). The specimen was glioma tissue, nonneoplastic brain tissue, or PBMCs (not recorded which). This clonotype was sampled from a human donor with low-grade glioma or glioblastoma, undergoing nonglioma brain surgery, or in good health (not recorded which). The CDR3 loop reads CANSPGDSHEQYF. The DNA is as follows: TGTGCCAACTCACCGGGGGACAGCCACGAGCAGTACTTC.